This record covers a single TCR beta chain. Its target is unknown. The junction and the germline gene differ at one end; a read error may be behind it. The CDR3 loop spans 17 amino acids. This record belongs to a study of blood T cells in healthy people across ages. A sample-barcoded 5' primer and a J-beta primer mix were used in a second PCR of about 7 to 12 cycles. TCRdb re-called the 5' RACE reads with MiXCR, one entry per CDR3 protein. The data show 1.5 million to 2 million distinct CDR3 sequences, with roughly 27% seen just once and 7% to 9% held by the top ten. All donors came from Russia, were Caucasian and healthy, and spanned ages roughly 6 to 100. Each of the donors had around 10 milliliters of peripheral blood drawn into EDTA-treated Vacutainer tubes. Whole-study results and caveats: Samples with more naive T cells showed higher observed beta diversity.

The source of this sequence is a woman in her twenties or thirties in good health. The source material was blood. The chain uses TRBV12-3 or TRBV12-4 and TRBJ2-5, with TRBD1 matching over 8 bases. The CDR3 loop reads CTSSLGTGIRGMETQYF. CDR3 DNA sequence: TGTACCAGCAGTCTTGGGACAGGCATACGCGGGATGGAGACCCAGTACTTC.